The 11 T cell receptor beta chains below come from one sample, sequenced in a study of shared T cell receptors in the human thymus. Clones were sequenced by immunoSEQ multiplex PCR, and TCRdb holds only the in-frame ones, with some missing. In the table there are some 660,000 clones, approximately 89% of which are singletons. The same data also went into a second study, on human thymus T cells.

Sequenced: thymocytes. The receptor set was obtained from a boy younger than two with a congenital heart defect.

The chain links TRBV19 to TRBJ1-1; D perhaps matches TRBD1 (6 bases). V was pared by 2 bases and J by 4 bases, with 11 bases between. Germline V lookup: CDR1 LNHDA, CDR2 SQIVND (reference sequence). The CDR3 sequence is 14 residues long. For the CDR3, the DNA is TGTGCCAGTAGTATAACATTAGGGGGCACTGAAGCTTTCTTT. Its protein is CASSITLGGTEAFF.

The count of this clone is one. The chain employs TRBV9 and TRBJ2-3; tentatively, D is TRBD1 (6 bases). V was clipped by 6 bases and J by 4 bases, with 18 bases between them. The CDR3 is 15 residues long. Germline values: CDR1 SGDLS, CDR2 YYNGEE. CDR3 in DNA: TGTGCCAGCAAAAGGGACACCCTCGTGTCAGATACGCAGTATTTT. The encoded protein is CASKRDTLVSDTQYF.

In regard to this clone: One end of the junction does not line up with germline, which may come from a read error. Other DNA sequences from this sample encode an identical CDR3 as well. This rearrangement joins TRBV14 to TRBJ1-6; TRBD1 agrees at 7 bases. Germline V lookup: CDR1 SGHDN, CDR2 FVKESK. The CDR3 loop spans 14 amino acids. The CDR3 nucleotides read TGTGCCAGCAGCCCCGGGACAGACGATTCCCCCCTCCACTTT. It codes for CASSPGTDDSPLHF. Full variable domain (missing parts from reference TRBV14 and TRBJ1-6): EAGVTQFPSHSVIEKGQTVTLRCDPISGHDNLYWYRRVMGKEIKFLLHFVKESKQDESGMPNNRFLAERTGGTYSTLKVQPAELEDSGVYFCASSPGTDDSPLHFGNGTRLTVT.

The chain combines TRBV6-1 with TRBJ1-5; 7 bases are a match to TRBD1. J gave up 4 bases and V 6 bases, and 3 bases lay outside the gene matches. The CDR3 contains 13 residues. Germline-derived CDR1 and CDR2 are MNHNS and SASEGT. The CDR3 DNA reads TGTGCCAGCAGGACAGGGCCTAATCAGCCCCAGCATTTT. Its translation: CASRTGPNQPQHF.

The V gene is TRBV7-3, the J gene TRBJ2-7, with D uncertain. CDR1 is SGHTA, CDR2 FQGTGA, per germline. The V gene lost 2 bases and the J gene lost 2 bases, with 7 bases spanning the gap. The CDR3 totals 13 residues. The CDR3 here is CASSLRPTYEQYF. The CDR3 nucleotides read TGTGCCAGCAGCTTACGCCCTACCTACGAGCAGTACTTC.

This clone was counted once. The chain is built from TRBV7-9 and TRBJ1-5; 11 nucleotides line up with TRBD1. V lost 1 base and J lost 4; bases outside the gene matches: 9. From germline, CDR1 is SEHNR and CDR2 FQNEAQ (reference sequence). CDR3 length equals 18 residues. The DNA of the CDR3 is TGTGCCAGCAGCTTAGTGAGGACAGGGGGCTCCAAGAATCAGCCCCAGCATTTT. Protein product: CASSLVRTGGSKNQPQHF.

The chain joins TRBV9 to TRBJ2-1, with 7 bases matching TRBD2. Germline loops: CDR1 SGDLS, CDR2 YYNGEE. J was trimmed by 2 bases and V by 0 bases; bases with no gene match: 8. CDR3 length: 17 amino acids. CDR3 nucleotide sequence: TGTGCCAGCAGCGTAGCTCCAGGACTAGTGACCTACAATGAGCAGTTCTTC. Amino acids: CASSVAPGLVTYNEQFF.

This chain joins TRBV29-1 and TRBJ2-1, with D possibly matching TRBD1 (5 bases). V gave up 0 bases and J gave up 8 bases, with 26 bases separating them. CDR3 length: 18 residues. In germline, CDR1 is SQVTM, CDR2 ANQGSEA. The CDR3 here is CSVEDSKVVRDSSDEQFF. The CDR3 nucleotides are TGCAGCGTTGAAGATTCAAAAGTTGTGCGCGACAGTTCGGATGAGCAGTTCTTC.

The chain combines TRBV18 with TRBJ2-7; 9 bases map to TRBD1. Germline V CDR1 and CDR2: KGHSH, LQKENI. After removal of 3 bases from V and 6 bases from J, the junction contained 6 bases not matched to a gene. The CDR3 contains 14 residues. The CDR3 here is CASSPWTGDCEQYF. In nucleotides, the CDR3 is TGTGCCAGCTCACCCTGGACAGGGGACTGCGAGCAGTACTTC.

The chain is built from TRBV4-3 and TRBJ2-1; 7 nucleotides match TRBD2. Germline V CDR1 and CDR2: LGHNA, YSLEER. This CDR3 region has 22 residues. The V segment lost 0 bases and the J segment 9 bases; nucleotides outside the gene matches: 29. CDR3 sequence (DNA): TGCGCCAGCAGCCAAGAGTACGGGAGGCAGGGACTACTACTAGCTGGGATCAGTGAGCAGTTCTTC. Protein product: CASSQEYGRQGLLLAGISEQFF.

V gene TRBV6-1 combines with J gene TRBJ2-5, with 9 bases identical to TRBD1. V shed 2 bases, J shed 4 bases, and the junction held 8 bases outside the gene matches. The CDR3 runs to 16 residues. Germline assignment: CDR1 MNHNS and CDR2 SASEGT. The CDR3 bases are TGTGCCAGCAGTGAAATGGGACAGGGTACGCGAGAGACCCAGTACTTC. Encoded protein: CASSEMGQGTRETQYF.